Each of the 30 T cell receptor beta chains below was sequenced from the same sample in a study of cytomegalovirus exposure and HLA in healthy donors. The PCR was carried out with 60 Vbeta primers and 13 Jbeta primers. Profiling relied on immunoSEQ multiplex PCR, and the TCRdb table lists in-frame clones only, not all of them. Seen here are around 90,000 clones, around four fifths observed once, and the top ten hold under 8.5%. Specimen: PBMCs. These receptors were collected from a man aged 25-45 years in good health and CMV-seronegative.

The rearrangement joins TRBV30 to TRBJ2-3; 8 positions agree with TRBD1. J gave up 0 bases and V 6 bases, and 8 bases lay outside the gene matches. CDR3 length equals 15 residues. Germline V gene lookup returns CDR1 GTSNPN and CDR2 SVGIG (reference sequence). The CDR3 DNA reads as TGTGCCTGCCTTTACAGGGGGAAAAGCACAGATACGCAGTATTTT. It yields the protein CACLYRGKSTDTQYF.

The chain recombines TRBV28 with TRBJ2-2; possible D gene TRBD1, 6 bases. V shed 8 bases and J shed 1 base, with 11 bases lying between them. Germline V CDR1 and CDR2: MDHEN, SYDVKM. The CDR3 runs to 14 residues. The CDR3 region is CASGTTGNTGELFF. The CDR3 coding sequence is TGTGCCAGCGGGACGACAGGGAACACCGGGGAGCTGTTTTTT.

The rearrangement links TRBV7-8 to TRBJ2-2, with TRBD2 identical over 11 bases. V was clipped by 1 base and J by 0 bases; unmatched bases: 7. CDR1 is SGHVS, CDR2 FQNEAQ, per germline. The CDR3 length is 19 residues. The CDR3 DNA reads as TGTGCCAGCAGCTTAGTAGTGACTAGCGGGGTCGCGAACACCGGGGAGCTGTTTTTT. Its translation is CASSLVVTSGVANTGELFF.

The chain recombines TRBV28 with TRBJ2-2; 8 bases align to TRBD2. V dropped 7 bases and J dropped 2; count of bases not matched to a gene: 3. The CDR3 consists of 14 residues. In germline, CDR1 is MDHEN, CDR2 SYDVKM. CDR3 protein: CASKRGRNTGELFF. CDR3 DNA: TGTGCCAGCAAGCGGGGGAGAAACACCGGGGAGCTGTTTTTT.

The table lists this clone with a few counts. This chain joins TRBV6-4 and TRBJ2-3, with D tentatively TRBD1 (6 bases). This CDR3 spans 13 amino acids. V gave up 5 bases and J gave up 6 bases, with 12 bases separating them. Germline V lookup: CDR1 MRHNA, CDR2 SNTAGT. The CDR3 is CASSLGDTDTQYF. CDR3 in DNA: TGTGCCAGCAGTCTGGGGGACACGGATACGCAGTATTTT.

V usage is TRBV6-1 and J usage is TRBJ2-1; 8 bases are shared with TRBD1. The CDR3 is 14 residues long. Germline assignment: CDR1 MNHNS and CDR2 SASEGT. V dropped 7 bases and J dropped 5; count of bases not matched to a gene: 7. The CDR3: CASIWTGRHNEQFF. Written as DNA, the CDR3 is TGTGCCAGCATCTGGACAGGGCGTCACAATGAGCAGTTCTTC.

The chain joins TRBV7-2 to TRBJ1-5; 9 bases fit TRBD1. CDR3 length: 13 amino acids. Germline-derived CDR1 and CDR2 are SGHTA and FQGNSA. The trim removed 5 bases at V and 9 bases at J, leaving 5 bases unmatched. This chain's CDR3 is CASSKGQGRPQHF. DNA of the CDR3: TGTGCCAGCAGCAAAGGACAGGGGAGGCCCCAGCATTTT.

This rearrangement joins TRBV29-1 to TRBJ2-1, with D perhaps TRBD1 (5 bases). This CDR3 contains 12 residues. Trimming stripped 4 bases from V and 6 bases from J, with 10 bases between. Germline CDR1 is SQVTM and CDR2 is ANQGSEA. DNA of the CDR3: TGCAGCGTTGGGGGCAGGCTCAATGAGCAGTTCTTC. Its protein product is CSVGGRLNEQFF.

The chain links TRBV4-3 to TRBJ2-7; maybe TRBD2 (7 bases). Germline V gives CDR1 LGHNA, CDR2 YSLEER. The V end was cut by 4 bases, the J end by 6 bases, with 19 bases between. The CDR3 runs 15 residues. The CDR3 DNA reads as TGCGCCAGCAGCCCGCAACGCGGGGGCCCTCCCGAGCAGTACTTC. Amino acids: CASSPQRGGPPEQYF.

The CDR3 DNA sequence: TGCGCCAGCAGCCAACAGGACAGGGGTGAAAAACTGTTTTTT. This sequence encodes CASSQQDRGEKLFF. The chain carries TRBV4-3 and TRBJ1-4; TRBD1 matches 9 bases. Germline V gene data show CDR1 as LGHNA and CDR2 as YSLEER. The CDR3 contains 14 residues. The ends lost 2 bases at V and 7 bases at J; junction bases unmatched: 2.

This chain links TRBV7-2 with TRBJ2-7; D is possibly TRBD2 (6 bases). V shed 2 bases and J shed 1 base, with 9 bases lying between them. The CDR3 loop spans 14 amino acids. The germline V gene encodes CDR1 SGHTA and CDR2 FQGNSA. The DNA for the CDR3 is TGTGCCAGCAGCTTAAACAGCGGGTCCTACGAGCAGTACTTC. Its translation: CASSLNSGSYEQYF.

The chain's CDR3 is CASSPDNTDTQYF. CDR3 in DNA: TGCGCCAGCAGCCCGGACAACACAGATACGCAGTATTTT. The chain employs TRBV4-3 and TRBJ2-3; tentative D call: TRBD1 (5 bases). Germline CDR1 and CDR2: LGHNA and YSLEER. Trimming pared 4 bases from V and 2 bases from J, leaving 7 bases between. This CDR3 has 13 residues.

Comments on this clone: In the same sample, other DNA sequences code for this CDR3. This chain uses TRBV5-1 with TRBJ1-2; 7 positions agree with TRBD1. Germline CDR1 SGHRS, CDR2 YFSETQ. The length of the CDR3 is 13 residues. The V segment lost 0 bases and the J segment 7 bases; nucleotides outside the gene matches: 3. This chain's CDR3 is CASSLGQGGGYTF. The CDR3 DNA reads TGCGCCAGCAGCTTGGGACAGGGAGGTGGCTACACCTTC.

This chain uses TRBV4-3 with TRBJ1-1; TRBD1 aligns across 9 bases. The CDR3 runs to 14 residues. The V gene end was trimmed by 4 bases and the J gene end by 4 bases; junction bases not matched to a gene: 4. The germline gives CDR1 LGHNA, CDR2 YSLEER. Written as DNA, the CDR3 is TGCGCCAGCAGCCTCCCGGGACAGGGCACTGAAGCTTTCTTT. Residues: CASSLPGQGTEAFF.

The chain has TRBV6-6 and TRBJ2-7; 12 bases agree with TRBD1. CDR1 is MNHNY and CDR2 is SVGAGI in the germline V gene (reference sequence). The CDR3 sequence is 14 residues long. V lost 5 bases and J lost 3; bases outside the gene matches: 2. CDR3 sequence: CASSRDRGLYEQYF. In DNA form, the CDR3 reads TGTGCCAGCAGTCGGGACAGGGGGCTCTACGAGCAGTACTTC.

The CDR3 coding sequence is TGTGCTAGTGCCGGGGGGAACTATGGCTACACCTTC. This encodes CASAGGNYGYTF. This chain uses TRBV12-5 with TRBJ1-2, with a tentative D call TRBD1 (5 bases). The CDR3 extends over 12 amino acids. CDR1 is LGHNT, CDR2 FRNRAP, per germline. Trimming pared 7 bases from V and 2 bases from J, leaving 8 bases between.

This clone was counted a few times. This chain joins TRBV6-4 and TRBJ2-3; 12 nucleotides line up with TRBD2. CDR3 length: 14 amino acids. V was clipped by 4 bases and J by 4 bases; unmatched bases: 0. Germline V CDR1 and CDR2: MRHNA, SNTAGT. In nucleotides, the CDR3 is TGTGCCAGCAGTGCTAGCGGGGGGGCAGATACGCAGTATTTT. Amino acid sequence: CASSASGGADTQYF.

CDR3 amino acids: CASSLLAERTQYF. The CDR3 DNA reads as TGTGCCAGCAGTTTACTAGCAGAGAGGACCCAGTACTTC. J is TRBJ2-5 and V is TRBV27, with a possible D match to TRBD2 (5 bases). The V end was cut by 2 bases, the J end by 7 bases, with 11 bases between. The CDR3 is 13 amino acids. CDR1 and CDR2 (germline): MNHEY, SMNVEV (reference sequence).

The V gene is TRBV30, the J gene TRBJ1-4, with D perhaps TRBD1 (5 bases). Germline V gives CDR1 GTSNPN, CDR2 SVGIG (reference sequence). V lost 0 bases and J lost 8, with 13 bases in between. This CDR3 has 14 amino acids. CDR3 residues: CAWSVRGIVEKLFF. The CDR3 DNA reads as TGTGCCTGGAGTGTTCGGGGGATAGTAGAAAAACTGTTTTTT.

This clone was observed once. V is TRBV5-4 and J is TRBJ1-6; D is perhaps TRBD1 (6 bases). The germline V and J ends were trimmed by 3 bases and 10 bases, with 23 bases remaining between them. Germline CDR1 SGHNT, CDR2 YYREEE (reference sequence). This CDR3 comprises 17 residues. The CDR3 sequence: CASSSTSGAPGLSPLHF. CDR3 sequence (DNA): TGTGCCAGCAGCTCTACCTCAGGGGCCCCTGGCCTCTCACCCCTCCACTTT.

This clone came up once. The chain carries TRBV12-5 and TRBJ1-2; D possibly corresponds to TRBD1 (6 bases). Germline lookup yields CDR1 LGHNT and CDR2 FRNRAP. The length of the CDR3 is 13 residues. V was pared by 6 bases and J by 8 bases, with 16 bases between. CDR3 in DNA: TGTGCTAGTGGATCCACAGGGATGGGGGGCTACACCTTC. This translates into CASGSTGMGGYTF.

Written as DNA, the CDR3 is TGTGCCAGCGGAAGACAGGGTCAAGCTTTCTTT. Residues: CASGRQGQAFF. The chain recombines TRBV2 with TRBJ1-1; 7 bases align to TRBD1. The germline V gene has CDR1 SNHLY and CDR2 FYNNEI. Trimming at V came to 8 bases and at J to 9 bases, leaving 6 bases not matched to a gene. This CDR3 has 11 amino acids.

The V gene is TRBV19, the J gene TRBJ1-2; D gene ambiguous. The CDR3 consists of 14 residues. Trimming left V 11 bases short and J 4 bases short, with 20 bases between. The germline gives CDR1 LNHDA, CDR2 SQIVND (reference sequence). The CDR3 nucleotides are TGTGCCTCCCTGGAGCCGGGAAGCGTCTATGGCTACACCTTC. Amino acids: CASLEPGSVYGYTF.

The J gene is TRBJ2-3, the V gene TRBV13; D may be TRBD2 (6 bases). From germline, CDR1 is PRHDT and CDR2 FYEKMQ (reference sequence). V lost 3 bases, J lost 2 bases, and 12 bases lay in between. This CDR3 is 15 amino acids long. The CDR3 sequence: CASSFLREVTDTQYF. CDR3 DNA sequence: TGTGCCAGCAGCTTCCTCAGGGAGGTCACAGATACGCAGTATTTT. Full variable domain (rest looked up from reference TRBV13 and TRBJ2-3): AAGVIQSPRHLIKEKRETATLKCYPIPRHDTVYWYQQGPGQDPQFLISFYEKMQSDKGSIPDRFSAQQFSDYHSELNMSSLELGDSALYFCASSFLREVTDTQYFGPGTRLTVL.

The J gene is TRBJ2-1, the V gene TRBV5-1; TRBD2 aligns across 12 bases. CDR1 is SGHRS, CDR2 YFSETQ, per germline. V was pared by 3 bases and J by 4 bases, with 5 bases of the junction left unmatched. The CDR3 runs to 16 residues. CDR3 nucleotide sequence: TGCGCCAGCAGCTCCTCTAGCGGGAGGGCATACAATGAGCAGTTCTTC. As protein: CASSSSSGRAYNEQFF.

As for this clone: At the DNA level, this CDR3 is encoded by other sequences in the same sample as well. This chain connects TRBV6-5 to TRBJ2-3, with 9 nucleotides matching TRBD2. Germline CDR1 MNHEY, CDR2 SVGAGI. The length of the CDR3 is 16 residues. The V and J ends lost 4 bases and 3 bases, in that order; junction bases with no gene match: 8. CDR3 nucleotides: TGTGCCAGCAGTTTAGGTAGCGGGAGAGGGACAGATACGCAGTATTTT. Translating gives CASSLGSGRGTDTQYF.

The chain carries TRBV6-1 and TRBJ1-6; maybe TRBD1 (5 bases). Germline assignment: CDR1 MNHNS and CDR2 SASEGT. Trimming took 6 bases from V and 0 from J, leaving 9 bases between them. The CDR3 consists of 15 residues. The CDR3 sequence is CASRGRGSYNSPLHF. The CDR3 DNA is TGTGCCAGCAGGGGGCGAGGCTCCTATAATTCACCCCTCCACTTT.

The chain has TRBV6-6 and TRBJ2-7; a possible D gene is TRBD1 (6 bases). This CDR3 has 13 amino acids. Germline lookup yields CDR1 MNHNY and CDR2 SVGAGI (reference sequence). Trimming took off 7 bases at V and 6 bases at J, with 16 bases between the two ends. The CDR3, as DNA: TGTGCCAGCACACAAACAGGGATTGGCGAGCAGTACTTC. Protein sequence: CASTQTGIGEQYF.

J is TRBJ1-1 and V is TRBV27, with TRBD1 matching over 8 bases. Germline V gene lookup returns CDR1 MNHEY and CDR2 SMNVEV (reference sequence). The junction had 7 bases not matched to a gene; V was cut back by 5 bases and J by 8 bases. The CDR3 loop spans 13 amino acids. The CDR3 sequence: CASSHRQGWEAFF. In nucleotides, the CDR3 is TGTGCCAGCAGTCATAGACAGGGGTGGGAAGCTTTCTTT.

The V gene is TRBV5-1, the J gene TRBJ2-7; D is possibly TRBD2 (6 bases). From germline, CDR1 is SGHRS and CDR2 YFSETQ. V was clipped by 0 bases and J by 6 bases, with 7 bases between them. This CDR3 spans 12 amino acids. This CDR3 reads CASSLAGSEQYF. Written as DNA, the CDR3 is TGCGCCAGCAGCTTGGCCGGGAGCGAGCAGTACTTC.